These 14 T cell receptor beta chains were all obtained from the same sample, sequenced in a study of beta chain features in type 1 diabetes. Study conclusions and caveats: When Type 1 diabetes patients were examined, their TCRB CDR3s proved moderately but significantly shorter in all four CD4+ subsets.

Expressed TCRB transcripts were sequenced because the entire RNA isolate underwent reverse transcription. Only in-frame clones appear in the TCRdb table, and some are missing; sequencing was by immunoSEQ multiplex PCR. The repertoire holds 350,000 to 450,000 clones, with roughly 12% as singletons. For these TCRs, the target antigens are not known. Sample: naive CD4+ T cells from blood. Receptors originate from a woman aged 18-29 years with type 1 diabetes.

The chain joins TRBV19 to TRBJ2-6; D perhaps matches TRBD2 (6 bases). CDR1 is LNHDA, CDR2 SQIVND, per germline (reference sequence). CDR3 length: 17 amino acids. Trimming stripped 8 bases from V and 1 base from J, with 18 bases between. CDR3 loop: CASEFWGGGSGANVLTF. The CDR3 nucleotides are TGTGCCAGTGAGTTTTGGGGAGGTGGTTCTGGGGCCAACGTCCTGACTTTC.

The genes are TRBV11-2 and TRBJ1-2; perhaps TRBD1 as D (5 bases). The V end lost 1 base, the J end lost 3 bases, and 12 bases lay between the germline ends. The germline gives CDR1 SGHAT, CDR2 FQNNGV. There are 15 residues in the CDR3. CDR3 sequence: CASSLGTRDYYGYTF. As DNA, the CDR3 is TGTGCCAGCAGCTTAGGTACCCGGGACTACTATGGCTACACCTTC.

This sequence joins TRBV21-1 and TRBJ1-2. TRBV21-1 is marked as a pseudogene. CDR3 length: 18 amino acids. CDR3 nucleotides: TGTGCCAGCAGCAGATGGCGGTCAGCCTATCTATCAAGTTATGGCTACACCTTC. Its translation is CASSRWRSAYLSSYGYTF.

This clone was picked up a small number of times. The chain is built from TRBV5-1 and TRBJ1-6; tentative D call: TRBD1 (6 bases). Germline CDR1 and CDR2: SGHRS and YFSETQ. CDR3 length: 15 residues. Trimming shortened V by 4 bases and J by 3 bases, and 11 bases separated the two germline ends. CDR3 DNA: TGCGCCAGCAGCGGGGGGGGCGACTATAATTCACCCCTCCACTTT. Translated: CASSGGGDYNSPLHF. Full variable domain (rest looked up from reference TRBV5-1 and TRBJ1-6): KAGVTQTPRYLIKTRGQQVTLSCSPISGHRSVSWYQQTPGQGLQFLFEYFSETQRNKGNFPGRFSGRQFSNSRSEMNVSTLELGDSALYLCASSGGGDYNSPLHFGNGTRLTVT.

In regard to this clone: An end of the junction differs from the germline gene, which may be a read error. This CDR3 is CATLRTETF. CDR3 nucleotide sequence: TGTGCCACCCTTAGGACAGAGACTTTC. The chain couples TRBV15 to TRBJ2-7, with D maybe TRBD1 (6 bases). CDR1 and CDR2 from the germline V gene are LNHNV and YYDKDF (reference sequence). The CDR3 is made up of 9 amino acids.

The V call is TRBV7-9, the J call TRBJ1-1; 8 nucleotides align to TRBD1. The germline gives CDR1 SEHNR, CDR2 FQNEAQ (reference sequence). This CDR3 contains 14 residues. Unmatched junction bases numbered 2, after V lost 2 bases and J lost 3 bases. CDR3 nucleotides: TGTGCCAGCAGCTTACAGGGGGCTTACACTGAAGCTTTCTTT. Its translation is CASSLQGAYTEAFF.

This clone was counted only a few times. This sequence joins TRBV6-5 and TRBJ1-2, with no clear D. From germline, CDR1 is MNHEY and CDR2 SVGAGI. The CDR3 totals 11 residues. Trimming cost V 7 bases and J 9 bases, with 12 bases left between them. CDR3 DNA sequence: TGTGCCAGCACCCGTGGAGGAAGCTACACCTTC. It translates to CASTRGGSYTF.

In this sample, this clone turned up a few times. The chain has TRBV7-2 and TRBJ2-7; 8 bases are shared with TRBD1. Looked up from germline, CDR1 is SGHTA and CDR2 is FQGNSA. V was clipped by 5 bases and J by 4 bases; unmatched bases: 13. The CDR3 contains 16 residues. CDR3 sequence: CASSRRSGTGTYEQYF. The CDR3 DNA reads as TGTGCCAGCAGCAGACGATCGGGGACAGGTACATACGAGCAGTACTTC.

This clone was found a few times. This chain connects TRBV5-6 to TRBJ2-5; unclear D gene. Germline V CDR1 and CDR2: SGHDT, YYEEEE. This CDR3 has 12 residues. V was trimmed by 1 base and J by 2 bases, leaving 3 bases between them. The CDR3 bases are TGTGCCAGCAGCTTGCTTCAAGAGACCCAGTACTTC. Amino acids: CASSLLQETQYF. Variable domain in full (rest from reference TRBV5-6 and TRBJ2-5): DAGVTQSPTHLIKTRGQQVTLRCSPKSGHDTVSWYQQALGQGPQFIFQYYEEEERQRGNFPDRFSGHQFPNYSSELNVNALLLGDSALYLCASSLLQETQYFGPGTRLLVL.

The rearrangement uses TRBV9 and TRBJ2-7; D gene unclear. V shed 0 bases and J shed 2 bases, with 9 bases lying between them. This CDR3 is 14 amino acids long. Germline V gene lookup returns CDR1 SGDLS and CDR2 YYNGEE. The CDR3 region has the DNA TGTGCCAGCAGCGTAGGCGCCAACCCCTACGAGCAGTACTTC. Residues: CASSVGANPYEQYF.

This clone turned up a few times. The chain uses TRBV28 and TRBJ2-1; D remains ambiguous. The CDR3 is 14 residues long. With 7 bases removed from V and 7 bases from J, the gap between germline ends came to 17 bases. In germline, CDR1 is MDHEN, CDR2 SYDVKM. DNA for the CDR3: TGTGCCAGCACTGATCCTTCCGGGTGGAATGAGCAGTTCTTC. Translation gives CASTDPSGWNEQFF.

CDR3 DNA sequence: TGTGCCAATCCGACAGGGGGAAGGAGCAATCAGCCCCAGCATTTT. Protein sequence: CANPTGGRSNQPQHF. This chain uses TRBV21-1 with TRBJ1-5; TRBD1 is the table's D call, not checked against the DNA. TRBV21-1 is a listed pseudogene. CDR3 length equals 15 residues.

This chain links TRBV18 with TRBJ2-7, with a tentative D call TRBD2 (5 bases). V lost 1 base and J 3 bases, leaving 7 bases between the germline ends. This CDR3 has 13 residues. Germline CDR1 is KGHSH and CDR2 is LQKENI. This CDR3 is CASSPQEDYEQYF. The DNA of the CDR3 is TGTGCCAGCTCACCACAGGAGGACTACGAGCAGTACTTC.

This clone was found a few times. This chain uses TRBV28 with TRBJ1-2; maybe TRBD1 (5 bases). This CDR3 comprises 13 residues. From germline, CDR1 is MDHEN and CDR2 SYDVKM. Trimming removed 7 bases at V and 8 bases at J, with 17 bases between. The CDR3 sequence is CASNVGATAGYTF. For the CDR3, the DNA is TGTGCCAGCAATGTTGGGGCCACCGCGGGCTACACCTTC.